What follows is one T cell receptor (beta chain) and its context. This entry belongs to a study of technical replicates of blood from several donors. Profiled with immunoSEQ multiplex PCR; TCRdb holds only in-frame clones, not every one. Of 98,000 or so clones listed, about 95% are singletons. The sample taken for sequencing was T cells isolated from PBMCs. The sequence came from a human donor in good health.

CDR3 in amino acids: CASSLGGNTQYF. DNA of the CDR3: TGTGCCAGCAGCTTAGGTGGCAATACGCAGTATTTT. J is TRBJ2-3 and V is TRBV11-2; D is uncertain. CDR1 SGHAT and CDR2 FQNNGV come from the germline V gene. The CDR3 consists of 12 residues. Trimming stripped 1 base from V and 7 bases from J, with 6 bases between.